This TCR beta chain was observed in a study of long-term antiretroviral therapy in people with HIV. Treatment locations for all participants with HIV were in the United States. Notes on the study in general: The data indicate that diversity increased after ART but remained below transplant donor controls. From the mid-2000s to the late 2010s, blood was obtained, possibly while participants received older ART regimens.

Running of the v3.0 immunoSEQ assay took place at survey level. Roughly 35,000-50,000 T-cell genomes per sample were the sequencing target. Sequencing used immunoSEQ multiplex PCR; TCRdb keeps in-frame clones, though not all of them. The sample holds approximately 25,000 clones, just over 85% seen once. Concerning this clone itself: Its target is not known.

Germline V gene data show CDR1 as SGHRS and CDR2 as YFSETQ. The CDR3 covers 12 residues. V lost 2 bases and J lost 5, with 8 bases in between. The V and J genes are TRBV5-1 and TRBJ2-7, with unresolved D. The clonotype was recovered from a man aged 50 to 59 with HIV. This specimen consisted of unsorted PBMCs, obtained 1.2 years after starting antiretroviral therapy. The CDR3 DNA follows: TGCGCCAGCAGCTTCCCCGGCGACGAGCAGTACTTC. Translating gives CASSFPGDEQYF.